The next 27 T cell receptor beta chains were all read from a single sample in a study of blood T cell repertoires in COVID-19. Repertoires were generated with immunoSEQ multiplex PCR, while TCRdb's copy carries only in-frame clones and drops some. There are nearly 400,000 clones in the sample; 89% occur only once, and about 1.7% lies in the top ten. Sequencing used PBMCs or T cells enriched from blood (not recorded which). These receptors came from a woman aged 30 to 39 who had recovered from COVID-19.

This chain joins TRBV5-4 and TRBJ1-5; 7 positions agree with TRBD1. The CDR3 length is 14 residues. Looked up from germline, CDR1 is SGHNT and CDR2 is YYREEE (reference sequence). The trim removed 4 bases at V and 6 bases at J, leaving 7 bases unmatched. Written as DNA, the CDR3 is TGTGCCAGCAGCGCCGACAGGGTAGGTCAGCCCCAGCATTTT. Amino acids: CASSADRVGQPQHF.

The CDR3 DNA is TGCAGTGCTAGTAAAAGGGGGCGCGAAAAACTGTTTTTT. Amino acids: CSASKRGREKLFF. The chain uses TRBV20-1 and TRBJ1-4; 7 positions agree with TRBD1. The germline CDR1 and CDR2 sequences are DFQATT and SNEGSKA (reference sequence). This CDR3 is built from 13 residues. V dropped 3 bases and J dropped 8; count of bases not matched to a gene: 6.

In this sample, this clone turned up a few times. The chain has TRBV11-3 and TRBJ2-2; D might be TRBD1 (6 bases). The germline V gene has CDR1 SGHNT and CDR2 YENEEA. CDR3 length: 13 amino acids. V was cut by 8 bases and J by 0 bases, with 7 bases left in between. For the CDR3, the DNA is TGTGCCAGCGGGACATCGAACACCGGGGAGCTGTTTTTT. Translating it yields CASGTSNTGELFF.

The chain links TRBV10-2 to TRBJ2-7; TRBD1 is a possible D gene (6 bases). The CDR3 length is 14 residues. The ends were cut back, 8 bases at V and 0 bases at J, with 14 bases in the middle. Germline V gives CDR1 WSHSY, CDR2 SAAADI. The CDR3 spells CASSDRDTSYEQYF. Written as DNA, the CDR3 is TGCGCCAGCTCAGATCGGGACACCTCCTACGAGCAGTACTTC.

The chain carries TRBV4-2 and TRBJ2-2, with 14 bases that match TRBD2. V was clipped by 0 bases and J by 6 bases; unmatched bases: 6. From germline, CDR1 is LGHNA and CDR2 YNFKEQ. The CDR3 length is 18 residues. In DNA form, the CDR3 reads TGTGCCAGCAGCCAAGATCCGACTAGCGGGGGGGCTCCCGGGGAGCTGTTTTTT. It encodes CASSQDPTSGGAPGELFF.

This clone is a singleton in its sample. This chain uses TRBV5-1 with TRBJ2-6; D gene unclear. CDR3 size: 15 residues. V was cut by 2 bases and J by 1 base, with 7 bases left in between. The germline V gene encodes CDR1 SGHRS and CDR2 YFSETQ. In nucleotides, the CDR3 is TGCGCCAGCAGCTTCACTGTGTCTGGGGCCAACGTCCTGACTTTC. This codes for CASSFTVSGANVLTF.

This clone was detected only once. Other DNA sequences from this sample encode an identical CDR3 as well. The V and J genes are TRBV7-3 and TRBJ2-3; D unresolved. This CDR3 region has 14 residues. Deletions cut 2 bases from V and 0 bases from J, with 6 bases between. Germline V lookup: CDR1 SGHTA, CDR2 FQGTGA. The CDR3 here is CASSLSHSTDTQYF. The CDR3 nucleotides are TGTGCCAGCAGCTTATCACATAGCACAGATACGCAGTATTTT.

V usage is TRBV30 and J usage is TRBJ1-4, with 7 bases fitting TRBD1. The CDR3 loop spans 15 amino acids. V shed 2 bases and J 0 bases; nucleotides not matched to a gene: 3. Germline lookup yields CDR1 GTSNPN and CDR2 SVGIG (reference sequence). The CDR3 nucleotides are TGTGCCTGGAGTACCGGGACAGCAACTAATGAAAAACTGTTTTTT. Translation: CAWSTGTATNEKLFF.

The chain has TRBV25-1 and TRBJ2-1, with no clear D. Germline V gene sequence: CDR1 MGHDK, CDR2 SYGVNS. There are 13 residues in the CDR3. The germline V and J ends were trimmed by 1 base and 11 bases, with 12 bases remaining between them. The CDR3: CASSESPSVQQFF. DNA of the CDR3: TGTGCCAGCAGTGAATCCCCGTCGGTTCAGCAGTTCTTC.

The V and J genes are TRBV28 and TRBJ2-3; TRBD2 aligns across 10 bases. Germline lookup yields CDR1 MDHEN and CDR2 SYDVKM. This CDR3 has 15 residues. V was pared by 5 bases and J by 4 bases, with 6 bases of the junction left unmatched. The chain's CDR3 is CASSLSGRRADTQYF. The CDR3 DNA follows: TGTGCCAGCAGTCTTAGCGGGAGGCGGGCAGATACGCAGTATTTT.

This clone appeared once. This chain joins TRBV27 and TRBJ2-2, with no clear D. V gave up 3 bases and J gave up 5 bases, with 4 bases separating them. The CDR3 covers 12 residues. CDR1 and CDR2 from the germline V gene are MNHEY and SMNVEV (reference sequence). Written as DNA, the CDR3 is TGTGCCAGCAGTTTCATTACCGGGGAGCTGTTTTTT. Translation gives CASSFITGELFF.

This rearrangement joins TRBV10-3 to TRBJ1-5, with D maybe TRBD1 (5 bases). CDR1 and CDR2 from the germline V gene are ENHRY and SYGVKD. This CDR3 region has 14 residues. V dropped 0 bases and J dropped 9 bases, with 12 bases sitting between them. CDR3 in amino acids: CAISESGASGPQHF. CDR3 in DNA: TGTGCCATCAGTGAGTCTGGGGCTTCAGGGCCCCAGCATTTT.

The chain links TRBV6-5 to TRBJ2-2; D possibly corresponds to TRBD2 (5 bases). The CDR3 runs 12 residues. The V gene's germline CDR1 is MNHEY and CDR2 SVGAGI. V was shortened by 4 bases and J by 7 bases, with 7 bases between the two germline ends. CDR3 amino acids: CASSWTRGELFF. The CDR3 nucleotides read TGTGCCAGCAGTTGGACTCGCGGGGAGCTGTTTTTT.

The rearrangement uses TRBV5-1 and TRBJ1-4; 7 bases are shared with TRBD1. The CDR3 extends over 14 amino acids. The germline CDR1 and CDR2 sequences are SGHRS and YFSETQ. With 3 bases clipped from V and 4 bases from J, the junction kept 3 bases outside the gene matches. CDR3 protein: CASSWTGFNEKLFF. CDR3 nucleotides: TGCGCCAGCAGCTGGACAGGATTTAATGAAAAACTGTTTTTT.

This chain joins TRBV28 and TRBJ1-3, with D possibly matching TRBD1 (5 bases). The germline gives CDR1 MDHEN, CDR2 SYDVKM. Trimming cost V 5 bases and J 0 bases, with 11 bases left between them. This CDR3 spans 15 amino acids. DNA of the CDR3: TGTGCCAGCAGTCCACATAGGGGCTCTGGAAACACCATATATTTT. This gives the protein CASSPHRGSGNTIYF.

The chain combines TRBV28 with TRBJ2-3; 7 positions match TRBD2. CDR3 length: 14 residues. V dropped 1 base and J dropped 11; count of bases not matched to a gene: 9. The germline gives CDR1 MDHEN, CDR2 SYDVKM. CDR3 amino acids: CASSLLPRSGGQYF. Here the CDR3 DNA reads TGTGCCAGCAGTTTATTGCCCCGGTCGGGGGGGCAGTATTTT.

The rearrangement uses TRBV15 and TRBJ2-2; 9 bases line up with TRBD1. This CDR3 contains 13 residues. Germline-derived CDR1 and CDR2 are LNHNV and YYDKDF (reference sequence). V was pared by 8 bases and J by 3 bases, with 1 base of the junction left unmatched. CDR3 protein: CATYRGHTGELFF. The CDR3 DNA follows: TGTGCCACCTACAGGGGGCACACCGGGGAGCTGTTTTTT.

This clone showed up just once. The V and J genes are TRBV14 and TRBJ1-3; no clear D. The CDR3 sequence is 13 residues long. With 2 bases removed from V and 7 bases from J, the gap between germline ends came to 9 bases. CDR1 and CDR2 (germline): SGHDN, FVKESK. The CDR3 spells CASSQTSRNTIYF. The CDR3, as DNA: TGTGCCAGCAGCCAAACGAGCCGCAACACCATATATTTT.

This chain connects TRBV6-5 to TRBJ1-6; 7 bases line up with TRBD1. The CDR3 extends over 15 amino acids. Germline CDR1 reads MNHEY; CDR2 reads SVGAGI. V shed 6 bases, J shed 0 bases, and the junction held 2 bases outside the gene matches. For the CDR3, the DNA is TGTGCCAGCAGGGGGGACAGCTCCTATAATTCACCCCTCCACTTT. This translates into CASRGDSSYNSPLHF.

This clone has a handful of counts. This chain joins TRBV9 and TRBJ2-1; D is perhaps TRBD2 (6 bases). Germline V gene lookup returns CDR1 SGDLS and CDR2 YYNGEE. The CDR3 totals 14 residues. V was pared by 0 bases and J by 6 bases, with 10 bases between. This CDR3 is CASSVALAINEQFF. The CDR3, as DNA: TGTGCCAGCAGCGTAGCACTAGCTATCAATGAGCAGTTCTTC.

This sequence joins TRBV4-1 and TRBJ1-4; 9 bases are shared with TRBD1. This CDR3 comprises 17 residues. Germline-derived CDR1 and CDR2 are MGHRA and YSYEKL. Losses at the gene ends were 2 bases for V and 7 bases for J; bases not matched to a gene: 11. The CDR3 here is CASSQFPGQGRSEKLFF. In DNA, the CDR3 is TGCGCCAGCAGCCAATTCCCGGGACAGGGCCGTAGTGAAAAACTGTTTTTT.

The rearrangement joins TRBV14 to TRBJ2-2; the D gene is possibly TRBD2 (5 bases). V was trimmed by 6 bases and J by 6 bases, leaving 14 bases between them. Germline values: CDR1 SGHDN, CDR2 FVKESK. This CDR3 spans 14 amino acids. CDR3 residues: CASRAGGPAGELFF. Written as DNA, the CDR3 is TGTGCCAGCAGGGCGGGCGGCCCCGCCGGGGAGCTGTTTTTT.

The table lists this clone with a few counts. The J gene is TRBJ2-7, the V gene TRBV18; 9 positions agree with TRBD2. The V segment lost 4 bases and the J segment 3 bases; nucleotides outside the gene matches: 7. Per germline, CDR1 KGHSH and CDR2 LQKENI. CDR3 length equals 15 residues. The CDR3 sequence: CASSLQGLAYYEQYF. CDR3 in DNA: TGTGCCAGCTCACTACAGGGACTAGCTTACTACGAGCAGTACTTC.

CDR3 residues: CASSMQGSTEAFF. The CDR3 DNA is TGTGCCAGTAGTATGCAGGGGAGCACTGAAGCTTTCTTT. The chain has TRBV19 and TRBJ1-1, with D tentatively TRBD1 (6 bases). Germline assignment: CDR1 LNHDA and CDR2 SQIVND (reference sequence). The CDR3 runs to 13 residues. V was cut by 3 bases and J by 4 bases, with 9 bases left in between.

The chain links TRBV30 to TRBJ2-1; D gene uncertain. V lost 1 base and J 15 bases, leaving 13 bases between the germline ends. This CDR3 has 11 residues. Germline values: CDR1 GTSNPN, CDR2 SVGIG (reference sequence). CDR3 in DNA: TGTGCCTGGAGTGAGGATCTAGTGTCGTTCTTC. The encoded protein is CAWSEDLVSFF.

To note about this clone: Other DNA sequences in the sample encode the same CDR3. This chain joins TRBV9 and TRBJ1-2; D not certain. Per germline, CDR1 SGDLS and CDR2 YYNGEE. The CDR3 runs to 14 residues. V was pared by 4 bases and J by 0 bases, with 10 bases between. CDR3 in DNA: TGTGCCAGCAGCCCCCGGGGAACTAACTATGGCTACACCTTC. Protein: CASSPRGTNYGYTF.

The V and J genes are TRBV5-1 and TRBJ1-2; 7 nucleotides agree with TRBD1. The CDR3 is 15 amino acids. The germline V gene encodes CDR1 SGHRS and CDR2 YFSETQ. J gave up 3 bases and V 4 bases, and 9 bases lay outside the gene matches. Here the CDR3 reads CASSQRGQVDYGYTF. The DNA of the CDR3 is TGCGCCAGCAGCCAAAGGGGGCAGGTGGACTATGGCTACACCTTC.